This T cell receptor (beta chain) derives from a study of shared clonotypes between healthy human individuals. General study results and limits: Depth was large, yet rarefaction showed that sorted-subset sequencing was incomplete.

The CDR3 length is 16 residues. V lost 4 bases, J lost 2 bases, and 15 bases lay in between. Germline loops: CDR1 LNHDA, CDR2 SQIVND (reference sequence). To note about this clone: Its antigen is unidentified.

TCRdb keeps only in-frame clones here, not all; method: immunoSEQ multiplex PCR. This table has 2 million to 2.5 million clones, roughly 96% appearing once. The sequenced sample consisted of naive CD4+ T cells sorted from blood. Regarding subset: CD45RA+ positively selected. The V and J genes are TRBV19 and TRBJ1-5; D perhaps matches TRBD1 (5 bases). The clonotype comes from a man between 18 and 29 years old in good health. Here the CDR3 reads CASSTTAGLGNQPQHF. In DNA form, the CDR3 reads TGTGCCAGTAGTACGACCGCAGGGTTGGGCAATCAGCCCCAGCATTTT.